The 21 T cell receptor beta chains below were found in one sample sequenced in a study of shared clonotypes between healthy human individuals. Clones were sequenced by immunoSEQ multiplex PCR, and TCRdb holds only the in-frame ones, with some missing. This table holds more than 2 million clones, about 95% found once. Selected positively for CCR7 and CD45RO-negative, naive CD8 cells excluded terminally differentiated effector memory CD45RA+ cells. Sequencing was carried out using naive CD8+ T cells sorted from blood. The receptors were gathered from a young man in good health.

This clone was seen a single time. The genes are TRBV6-1 and TRBJ2-3, with TRBD2 matching over 10 bases. Germline CDR1 reads MNHNS; CDR2 reads SASEGT. This CDR3 comprises 15 residues. The trim removed 7 bases at V and 4 bases at J, leaving 8 bases unmatched. The CDR3 nucleotides read TGTGCCAGCACTAATCTAGCGGGGGCTGCAGATACGCAGTATTTT. The encoded protein is CASTNLAGAADTQYF.

V is TRBV28 and J is TRBJ2-7, with 7 bases aligning to TRBD1. Germline V gives CDR1 MDHEN, CDR2 SYDVKM. The CDR3 extends over 15 amino acids. The J segment lost 3 bases and the V segment lost 2 bases, leaving 7 bases of the junction unmatched. Here the CDR3 reads CASSLMAQGIYEQYF. The CDR3 DNA sequence: TGTGCCAGCAGTTTAATGGCACAGGGGATCTACGAGCAGTACTTC.

The chain carries TRBV4-1 and TRBJ2-5, with TRBD1 as a possible D gene (6 bases). This CDR3 contains 17 residues. Per the germline V gene, CDR1 is MGHRA and CDR2 is YSYEKL. V was pared by 3 bases and J by 2 bases, with 19 bases between. The DNA of the CDR3 is TGCGCCAGCAGCCAGCGCCAGGGGAGAAGGGGGCAAGAGACCCAGTACTTC. Translation gives CASSQRQGRRGQETQYF.

The sample holds one count of this clone. The chain has TRBV29-1 and TRBJ2-2, with TRBD1 identical over 7 bases. After removal of 5 bases from V and 6 bases from J, the junction contained 3 bases not matched to a gene. This CDR3 contains 12 residues. Germline CDR1 reads SQVTM; CDR2 reads ANQGSEA. CDR3 DNA sequence: TGCAGCGTTCTCACAGGGGCCGGGGAGCTGTTTTTT. Its protein product is CSVLTGAGELFF.

This clone showed up just once. The chain recombines TRBV9 with TRBJ1-1, with a weak D call TRBD1 (6 bases). Between the trimmed V and J ends, which lost 5 bases and 4 bases, there was a span of 12 bases. Germline loops: CDR1 SGDLS, CDR2 YYNGEE. This CDR3 has 13 residues. CDR3 amino acids: CASRGHPGTEAFF. For the CDR3, the DNA is TGTGCCAGCAGGGGACACCCGGGCACTGAAGCTTTCTTT.

The gene calls are TRBV19 and TRBJ2-2; D call uncertain. Germline assignment: CDR1 LNHDA and CDR2 SQIVND (reference sequence). The CDR3 extends over 13 amino acids. The V end was cut by 6 bases, the J end by 0 bases, with 5 bases between. In DNA form, the CDR3 reads TGTGCCAGTAGGTCAACGAACACCGGGGAGCTGTTTTTT. Translation: CASRSTNTGELFF.

The V call is TRBV30, the J call TRBJ2-5; TRBD1 agrees at 9 bases. The CDR3 contains 15 residues. With V trimmed by 5 bases and J by 5 bases, 12 bases remained unmatched. Germline V gene data show CDR1 as GTSNPN and CDR2 as SVGIG (reference sequence). Here the CDR3 DNA reads TGTGCCTGGCGGCAGTACAGGGGGCGAGGGGAGACCCAGTACTTC. Its translation: CAWRQYRGRGETQYF.

The chain links TRBV4-3 to TRBJ1-6; tentatively, D is TRBD1 (6 bases). Germline CDR1 and CDR2: LGHNA and YSLEER. The CDR3 contains 15 residues. Trimming shortened V by 1 base and J by 7 bases, and 11 bases separated the two germline ends. The chain's CDR3 is CASSQGGGINSPLHF. DNA of the CDR3: TGCGCCAGCAGCCAAGGTGGGGGCATCAATTCACCCCTCCACTTT.

The gene calls are TRBV4-1 and TRBJ1-1; tentative D call: TRBD1 (5 bases). CDR3 length: 16 residues. Per the germline V gene, CDR1 is MGHRA and CDR2 is YSYEKL. Trimming left V 1 base short and J 0 bases short, with 12 bases between. CDR3 protein: CASSQARDSLNTEAFF. The DNA for the CDR3 is TGCGCCAGCAGCCAAGCTAGAGACAGCCTGAACACTGAAGCTTTCTTT.

J is TRBJ2-7 and V is TRBV4-1, with TRBD2 matching 11 bases. This CDR3 is built from 17 residues. From germline, CDR1 is MGHRA and CDR2 YSYEKL. Trimming at V came to 0 bases and at J to 0 bases, leaving 4 bases not matched to a gene. CDR3: CASSQDQLAGASYEQYF. The CDR3 DNA reads as TGCGCCAGCAGCCAAGATCAACTAGCGGGGGCCTCCTACGAGCAGTACTTC.

The V and J genes are TRBV29-1 and TRBJ1-1, with a weak D call TRBD1 (5 bases). The CDR3 extends over 10 amino acids. Trimming removed 7 bases from V and 7 bases from J, with 10 bases in between. CDR1 and CDR2 (germline): SQVTM, ANQGSEA. CDR3 sequence: CSALGDEAFF. The DNA of the CDR3 is TGCAGCGCCCTGGGGGATGAAGCTTTCTTT.

The J gene is TRBJ2-7, the V gene TRBV10-3; 13 bases are a match to TRBD2. The germline gives CDR1 ENHRY, CDR2 SYGVKD. V dropped 10 bases and J dropped 6; count of bases not matched to a gene: 12. The CDR3 runs 15 residues. CDR3 sequence: CATGSGGTSGTEQYF. CDR3 in DNA: TGTGCCACAGGGTCCGGGGGGACTAGCGGGACCGAGCAGTACTTC.

This chain joins TRBV27 and TRBJ2-3, with D hard to call. The CDR3 loop spans 14 amino acids. The V gene lost 5 bases and the J gene lost 3 bases, with 12 bases spanning the gap. Germline V gene sequence: CDR1 MNHEY, CDR2 SMNVEV (reference sequence). CDR3 region: CASSPDGQTDTQYF. The CDR3 coding sequence is TGTGCCAGCAGTCCCGACGGCCAGACAGATACGCAGTATTTT.

The V and J genes are TRBV7-6 and TRBJ2-1; the D is unclear. The CDR3 length is 15 residues. In germline, CDR1 is SGHVS, CDR2 FNYEAQ. With 4 bases removed from V and 0 bases from J, the gap between germline ends came to 10 bases. The CDR3 bases are TGTGCCAGCAGCTCAGCGCTGAGCTCCTACAATGAGCAGTTCTTC. It codes for CASSSALSSYNEQFF.

This chain connects TRBV4-1 to TRBJ1-3; D is unclear. Germline CDR1 is MGHRA and CDR2 is YSYEKL. V dropped 7 bases and J dropped 0 bases, with 13 bases sitting between them. The CDR3 sequence is 15 residues long. The CDR3 DNA follows: TGCGCCAGCACCCCACGAGGCGACTCTGGAAACACCATATATTTT. Amino acids: CASTPRGDSGNTIYF.

The sample holds one count of this clone. The chain links TRBV5-1 to TRBJ2-2, with TRBD2 matching 12 bases. With V trimmed by 5 bases and J by 4 bases, 3 bases remained unmatched. This CDR3 comprises 15 residues. Germline V gene lookup returns CDR1 SGHRS and CDR2 YFSETQ. CDR3 protein: CASRGLAGTTGELFF. Written as DNA, the CDR3 is TGCGCCAGCAGAGGACTAGCGGGAACCACCGGGGAGCTGTTTTTT.

This clone was counted once. The same CDR3 is also encoded by other DNA sequences in this sample. The V call is TRBV6-5, the J call TRBJ2-7, with unresolved D. V gave up 6 bases and J gave up 4 bases, with 10 bases separating them. Germline V CDR1 and CDR2: MNHEY, SVGAGI. The CDR3 spans 12 residues. The CDR3 protein is CASSPPGYEQYF. Written as DNA, the CDR3 is TGTGCCAGCAGCCCTCCAGGATACGAGCAGTACTTC.

This clone has a handful of counts. The chain employs TRBV7-6 and TRBJ2-7, with unresolved D. Germline CDR1 and CDR2: SGHVS and FNYEAQ. The V gene lost 7 bases and the J gene lost 1 base, with 11 bases spanning the gap. CDR3 size: 13 residues. CDR3 protein: CASTQGPSYEQYF. The DNA for the CDR3 is TGTGCCAGCACCCAAGGACCGTCCTACGAGCAGTACTTC.

The rearrangement links TRBV28 to TRBJ1-6; TRBD1 matches 8 bases. CDR1 and CDR2 from the germline V gene are MDHEN and SYDVKM. Trimming cost V 5 bases and J 8 bases; bases outside gene matches: 5. The CDR3 spans 14 residues. The CDR3 coding sequence is TGTGCCAGCAGTGCGACAGGGGAGTATTCACCCCTCCACTTT. It translates to CASSATGEYSPLHF.

The gene calls are TRBV11-2 and TRBJ2-3; TRBD2 agrees at 7 bases. The germline gives CDR1 SGHAT, CDR2 FQNNGV. CDR3 size: 16 residues. J lost 3 bases, V lost 5 bases, and 11 bases had no gene match. CDR3 in amino acids: CASSNGEGMSTDTQYF. The CDR3 DNA sequence: TGTGCCAGCAGCAACGGGGAGGGGATGTCAACAGATACGCAGTATTTT.

The V and J genes are TRBV27 and TRBJ1-6; 9 bases fit TRBD1. In germline, CDR1 is MNHEY, CDR2 SMNVEV (reference sequence). V was pared by 6 bases and J by 9 bases, with 3 bases of the junction left unmatched. This CDR3 region has 13 residues. The CDR3 region has the DNA TGTGCCAGCAGGGGACAGGGACCTTCACCCCTCCACTTT. This translates into CASRGQGPSPLHF.